The rows below give T cell receptor beta chains drawn from one sample of a study of cytomegalovirus exposure and HLA in healthy donors. Method: immunoSEQ multiplex PCR; TCRdb's copy keeps in-frame clones and lacks some. The table has about 130,000 clones, roughly 77% seen once. The sequenced sample consisted of PBMCs. The receptors were sampled from a woman aged 35 to 49 in good health and CMV-seropositive. The CDR3 runs from the conserved cysteine through the conserved F or W. Fields, in order: CDR3 protein, CDR3 DNA, clone size, V gene, J gene, D gene. The D gene is left open where the match is weak. For some rows the clone size is stated as once, few or many, or as a class when expanded; others skip it.

CASSDRAQETQYF,TGTGCCAGCAGTGACAGGGCCCAAGAGACCCAGTACTTC,-,TRBV2,TRBJ2-5,-
CASSIVSKTGYPGELFF,TGTGCCAGTAGTATAGTTTCGAAAACAGGATACCCCGGGGAGCTGTTTTTT,-,TRBV19,TRBJ2-2,-
CASSPGGEQGRYGYTF,TGTGCCAGCAGCCCGGGGGGGGAACAGGGGCGATATGGCTACACCTTC,few,TRBV5-4,TRBJ1-2,TRBD1
CASRDSGVKDTQYF,TGTGCCAGTAGAGATAGCGGGGTTAAAGATACGCAGTATTTT,-,TRBV19,TRBJ2-3,TRBD2
CATLRDYGYTF,TGTGCCACCCTCCGAGATTATGGCTACACCTTC,few,TRBV28,TRBJ1-2,-
CSVERGLNTEAFF,TGCAGCGTTGAAAGGGGCCTGAACACTGAAGCTTTCTTT,-,TRBV29-1,TRBJ1-1,-
CASSSGLGGETQYF,TGTGCCAGCAGCTCGGGACTCGGGGGGGAGACCCAGTACTTC,-,TRBV13,TRBJ2-5,TRBD2
CASIKGGSNYGYTF,TGTGCCAGCATTAAGGGAGGGAGTAACTATGGCTACACCTTC,-,TRBV28,TRBJ1-2,-
CSVGQGNEQFF,TGCAGCGTTGGACAGGGCAATGAGCAGTTCTTC,-,TRBV29-1,TRBJ2-1,TRBD1
CASEDRLNPAGGYNEQFF,TGTGCCAGCGAAGATAGATTAAATCCAGCGGGAGGGTACAATGAGCAGTTCTTC,-,TRBV7-9,TRBJ2-1,TRBD2
CSGRGGGLGEKLFF,TGCAGCGGACGGGGCGGGGGCCTCGGTGAAAAACTGTTTTTT,-,TRBV29-1,TRBJ1-4,-
CASSQVMRGTDTYNEQFF,TGTGCCAGCAGCCAAGTAATGCGTGGGACAGATACCTACAATGAGCAGTTCTTC,-,TRBV14,TRBJ2-1,TRBD1
CAGGDRTNEQFF,TGTGCCGGGGGGGACAGGACAAATGAGCAGTTCTTC,-,TRBV5-4,TRBJ2-1,-
CASSSSPGDPDNQPQHF,TGTGCCAGCTCATCCTCGCCAGGGGATCCCGACAATCAGCCCCAGCATTTT,-,TRBV18,TRBJ1-5,-
CASSPDGTGAYEQYF,TGCGCCAGCAGCCCTGACGGGACAGGGGCCTACGAGCAGTACTTC,-,TRBV5-1,TRBJ2-7,TRBD1
CASSAYSRNTEAFF,TGTGCCAGCAGCGCATACAGCAGGAACACTGAAGCTTTCTTT,-,TRBV7-8,TRBJ1-1,-
CASRSGLAGVCEQFF,TGCGCCAGCAGATCAGGACTAGCGGGAGTTTGTGAGCAGTTCTTC,-,TRBV5-1,TRBJ2-1,TRBD2
CSVEASIGYNEQFF,TGCAGCGTTGAGGCTAGCATTGGCTACAATGAGCAGTTCTTC,-,TRBV29-1,TRBJ2-1,-
CASSPDRGRVNEQFF,TGTGCCAGCAGCCCTGACAGGGGGCGCGTTAATGAGCAGTTCTTC,-,TRBV7-2,TRBJ2-1,TRBD1
CASSAPGTGNTEAFF,TGTGCCAGCAGCGCACCCGGGACAGGGAACACTGAAGCTTTCTTT,few,TRBV9,TRBJ1-1,TRBD1
CASSGLAGGTNTGELFF,TGCGCCAGCAGCGGCCTAGCGGGAGGTACCAACACCGGGGAGCTGTTTTTT,-,TRBV5-1,TRBJ2-2,TRBD2
CASSLGRGGSYEQYF,TGTGCCAGCAGCTTAGGGCGGGGGGGATCCTACGAGCAGTACTTC,-,TRBV7-6,TRBJ2-7,TRBD2
CASSQYGAGPTGELFF,TGTGCCAGCAGCCAGTACGGCGCGGGACCCACCGGGGAGCTGTTTTTT,-,TRBV11-3,TRBJ2-2,-
CASSVATSGQGPNEQYF,TGTGCCAGCAGCGTAGCTACCTCGGGACAGGGTCCTAACGAGCAGTACTTC,-,TRBV9,TRBJ2-7,TRBD1
CATVSQGAVETQYF,TGTGCCACCGTATCCCAGGGGGCTGTCGAGACCCAGTACTTC,-,TRBV19,TRBJ2-5,TRBD1
CASSYLGRRGADTQYF,TGTGCCAGCAGTTACTTGGGGCGCAGGGGGGCAGATACGCAGTATTTT,once,TRBV6-5,TRBJ2-3,-
CASSYNANYQPQHF,TGTGCCAGCAGTTATAACGCAAACTATCAGCCCCAGCATTTT,few,TRBV6-6,TRBJ1-5,-
CASSQDLYGGRETQYF,TGCGCCAGCAGCCAAGATTTATACGGGGGTAGGGAGACCCAGTACTTC,-,TRBV4-1,TRBJ2-5,-
CASSSSGLAGGDEQFF,TGTGCCAGCAGCTCATCCGGACTAGCGGGAGGGGATGAGCAGTTCTTC,once,TRBV7-3,TRBJ2-1,TRBD2
CSARGQENTEAFF,TGCAGCGCCCGCGGGCAGGAGAACACTGAAGCTTTCTTT,-,TRBV29-1,TRBJ1-1,-
CASSLIAASYNEQFF,TGTGCCAGCAGCTTAATAGCGGCCTCCTACAATGAGCAGTTCTTC,-,TRBV7-2,TRBJ2-1,-
CASSLNLGLNYGYTF,TGTGCCAGCAGCTTAAATCTGGGGCTTAACTATGGCTACACCTTC,-,TRBV7-2,TRBJ1-2,-
CASSQDGTASRGYTF,TGCGCCAGCAGCCAAGATGGGACAGCCTCTAGAGGCTACACCTTC,-,TRBV4-3,TRBJ1-2,TRBD1
CSANPRDGYTF,TGCAGTGCTAATCCTCGGGATGGCTACACCTTC,-,TRBV20-1,TRBJ1-2,-
CASSPGSGFSYEQYF,TGCGCCAGCAGCCCCGGGTCGGGTTTCTCCTACGAGCAGTACTTC,-,TRBV5-1,TRBJ2-7,-
CASSTTTNNEQFF,TGCGCCAGCAGCACAACTACCAACAATGAGCAGTTCTTC,-,TRBV5-1,TRBJ2-1,-
CASRSNGGDPAFF,TGTGCAAGTCGCTCGAACGGGGGGGATCCGGCTTTCTTT,-,TRBV12-2,TRBJ1-1,-
CAWSAWIPSGGPDTQYF,TGTGCCTGGAGCGCATGGATCCCGAGCGGGGGGCCAGATACGCAGTATTTT,-,TRBV30,TRBJ2-3,TRBD2
CASSGGEFPLIEQYF,TGTGCCAGCAGCGGGGGGGAGTTTCCCCTAATCGAGCAGTACTTC,-,TRBV9,TRBJ2-7,-
CASSLAGGGNEKLFF,TGTGCCAGCAGCTTAGCGGGGGGGGGTAATGAAAAACTGTTTTTT,-,TRBV7-2,TRBJ1-4,-